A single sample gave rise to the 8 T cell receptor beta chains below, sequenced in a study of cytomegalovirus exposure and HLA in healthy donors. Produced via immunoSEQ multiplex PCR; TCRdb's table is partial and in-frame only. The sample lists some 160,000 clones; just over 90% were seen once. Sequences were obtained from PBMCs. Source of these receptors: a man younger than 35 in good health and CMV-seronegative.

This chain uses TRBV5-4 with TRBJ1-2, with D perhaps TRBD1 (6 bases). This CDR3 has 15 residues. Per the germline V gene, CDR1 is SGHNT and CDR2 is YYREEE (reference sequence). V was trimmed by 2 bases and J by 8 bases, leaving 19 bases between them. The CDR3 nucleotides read TGTGCCAGCAGCTTCTACTTTGAACAGGGCGGAGGCTACACCTTC. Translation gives CASSFYFEQGGGYTF.

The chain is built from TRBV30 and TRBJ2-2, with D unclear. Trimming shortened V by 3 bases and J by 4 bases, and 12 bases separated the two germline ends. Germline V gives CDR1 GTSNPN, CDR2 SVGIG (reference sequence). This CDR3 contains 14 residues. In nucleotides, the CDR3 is TGTGCCTGGAGAACCCCTCGAGGCACCGGGGAGCTGTTTTTT. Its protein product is CAWRTPRGTGELFF. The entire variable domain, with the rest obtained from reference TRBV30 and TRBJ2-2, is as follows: SQTIHQWPATLVQPVGSPLSLECTVEGTSNPNLYWYRQAAGRGLQLLFYSVGIGQISSEVPQNLSASRPQDRQFILSSKKLLLSDSGFYLCAWRTPRGTGELFFGEGSRLTVL.

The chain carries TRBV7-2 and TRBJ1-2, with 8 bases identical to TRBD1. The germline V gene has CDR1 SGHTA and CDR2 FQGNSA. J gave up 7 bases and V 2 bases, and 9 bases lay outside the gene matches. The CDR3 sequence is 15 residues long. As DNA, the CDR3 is TGTGCCAGCAGCTTACCCGCAGGGGGCGTGGGTGGCTACACCTTC. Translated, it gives CASSLPAGGVGGYTF.

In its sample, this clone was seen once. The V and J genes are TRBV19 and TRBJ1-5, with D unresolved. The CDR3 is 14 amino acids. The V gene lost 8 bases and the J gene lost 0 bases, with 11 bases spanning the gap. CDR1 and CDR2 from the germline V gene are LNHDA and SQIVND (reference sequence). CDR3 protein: CASSYGVSNQPQHF. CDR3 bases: TGTGCCAGTTCGTACGGAGTTAGCAATCAGCCCCAGCATTTT.

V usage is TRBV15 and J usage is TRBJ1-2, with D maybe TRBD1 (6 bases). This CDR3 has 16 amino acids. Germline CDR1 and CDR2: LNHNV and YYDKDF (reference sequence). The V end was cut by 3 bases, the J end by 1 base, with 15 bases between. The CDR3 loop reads CATSSIPRGGNYGYTF. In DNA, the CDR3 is TGTGCCACCAGCAGTATACCCCGAGGGGGTAACTATGGCTACACCTTC.

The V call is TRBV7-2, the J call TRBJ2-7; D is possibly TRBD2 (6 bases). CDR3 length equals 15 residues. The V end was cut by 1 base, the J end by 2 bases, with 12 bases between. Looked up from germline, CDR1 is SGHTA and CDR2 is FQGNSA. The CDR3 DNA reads TGTGCCAGCAGCTTAGACGGGAGCCGTCCCTACGAGCAGTACGTC. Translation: CASSLDGSRPYEQYV.

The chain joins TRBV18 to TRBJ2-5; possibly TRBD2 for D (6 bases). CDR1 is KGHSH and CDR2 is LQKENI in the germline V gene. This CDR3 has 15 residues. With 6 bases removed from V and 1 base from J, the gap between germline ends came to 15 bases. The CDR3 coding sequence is TGTGCCAGCTCGAGTCGCGGGGCAACCCAAGAGACCCAGTACTTC. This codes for CASSSRGATQETQYF.

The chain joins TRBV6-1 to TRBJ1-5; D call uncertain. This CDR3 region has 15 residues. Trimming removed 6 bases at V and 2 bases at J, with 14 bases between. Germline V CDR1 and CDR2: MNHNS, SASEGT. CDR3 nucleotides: TGTGCCAGCAGCCGGGATCCGAATGGCAATCAGCCCCAGCATTTT. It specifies CASSRDPNGNQPQHF.